The clone carrying this T cell receptor beta chain showed up many times. Researchers prepared the TCRbeta library using unique molecular identifiers, the study reports. TCRdb redid the calling of the PCR reads with MiXCR, one entry per CDR3 protein. The repertoire holds some 200,000 distinct CDR3 sequences, with roughly 14% as singletons. The data derive from a study of T-cell reconstitution after alpha-beta-depleted transplantation in children. The germline V gene encodes CDR1 MNHEY and CDR2 SMNVEV (reference sequence). This CDR3 has 13 amino acids. Trimming took 7 bases from V and 2 from J, leaving 12 bases between them.

This chain connects TRBV27 to TRBJ2-7; D is possibly TRBD1 or TRBD2 (5 bases each). The sample was PBMCs from the stem cell graft donor, taken from the stem cell graft. This clonotype originated in a human donor who donated a stem cell graft to a child with acute lymphoblastic leukemia. CDR3 nucleotides: TGTGCCAGCAAGAAAGGGGACGCCTACGAGCAGTACTTC. This encodes CASKKGDAYEQYF.